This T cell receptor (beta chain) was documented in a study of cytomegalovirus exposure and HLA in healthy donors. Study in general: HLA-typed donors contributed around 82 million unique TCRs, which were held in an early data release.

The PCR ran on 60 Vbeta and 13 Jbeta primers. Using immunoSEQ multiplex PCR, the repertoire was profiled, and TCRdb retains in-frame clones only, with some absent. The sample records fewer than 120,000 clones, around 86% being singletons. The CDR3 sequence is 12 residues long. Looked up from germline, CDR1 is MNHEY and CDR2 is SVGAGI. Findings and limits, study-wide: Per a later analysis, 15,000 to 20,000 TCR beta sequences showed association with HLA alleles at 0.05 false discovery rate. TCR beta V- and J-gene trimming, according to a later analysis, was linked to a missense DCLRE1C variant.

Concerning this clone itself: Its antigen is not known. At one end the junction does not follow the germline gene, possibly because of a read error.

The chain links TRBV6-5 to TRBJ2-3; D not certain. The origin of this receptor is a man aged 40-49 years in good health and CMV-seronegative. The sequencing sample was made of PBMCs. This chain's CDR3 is CASTDGVQRVVF. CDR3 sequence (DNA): TGTGCCAGCACCGACGGAGTACAACGGGTGGTTTTT.